Listed below are T cell receptor beta chains from one sample, sequenced in a study of Graves' ophthalmopathy and Graves' hyperthyroidism. MiXCR, run by TCRdb on the multiplex PCR reads, gives a single entry per CDR3 protein. This table holds about 740,000 distinct CDR3 sequences, 40% found once. Sequencing was carried out using peripheral blood. These receptors were collected from an adult man with Graves' ophthalmopathy. The CDR3 runs from the conserved cysteine through the conserved F or W. A D gene is named only where the DNA matches it firmly. Some rows mark clone size as missing; the rest say once, few, many or name a class of expanded clone.

j_call: TRBJ2-6; v_call: TRBV14; d_call: .; clone_size: many; cdr3_nt: TGTGCCAGCAGCCCACTCGTGTCTGGGGCCAACGTCCTGACTTTC; cdr3_aa: CASSPLVSGANVLTF
j_call: TRBJ2-7; v_call: TRBV9; d_call: .; clone_size: .; cdr3_nt: TGTGCCAGCAGCGAGAGGCTCCGAGACTACGAGCAGTACTTC; cdr3_aa: CASSERLRDYEQYF
j_call: TRBJ2-2; v_call: TRBV25-1; d_call: .; clone_size: .; cdr3_nt: TGTGCCAGCAGCACTGAGACCGGGGAGCTGTTTTTT; cdr3_aa: CASSTETGELFF
j_call: TRBJ1-3; v_call: TRBV29-1; d_call: .; clone_size: .; cdr3_nt: TGCAGCGTTGAAGGCAGCTCTGGAAACACCATATATTTT; cdr3_aa: CSVEGSSGNTIYF
j_call: TRBJ1-2; v_call: TRBV13; d_call: .; clone_size: many; cdr3_nt: TGTGCCAGCAGCTTGGGGTCGACTAACTATGGCTACACCTTC; cdr3_aa: CASSLGSTNYGYTF
j_call: TRBJ2-5; v_call: TRBV7-6; d_call: TRBD2; clone_size: many; cdr3_nt: TGTGCCAGCAGCCCGGGACTAGCGGCAGTAGAGACCCAGTACTTC; cdr3_aa: CASSPGLAAVETQYF
j_call: TRBJ2-7; v_call: TRBV7-9; d_call: .; clone_size: once; cdr3_nt: TGTGCCAGCAGCCCGTTTAGGGGGAATTACGAGCAGTACTTC; cdr3_aa: CASSPFRGNYEQYF
j_call: TRBJ1-1; v_call: TRBV20-1; d_call: .; clone_size: many; cdr3_nt: TGCAGTGCCTCGCGACAGGAAGCTTTCTTT; cdr3_aa: CSASRQEAFF
j_call: TRBJ1-5; v_call: TRBV24-1; d_call: TRBD1; clone_size: .; cdr3_nt: TGTGCCACCAGTGGTTTAGGACAGGGCAATCAGCCCCAGCATTTT; cdr3_aa: CATSGLGQGNQPQHF
j_call: TRBJ2-6; v_call: TRBV29-1; d_call: .; clone_size: .; cdr3_nt: TGCAGCGTTGACCGCGGCGGGACCAACGGTGAAGCTTTC; cdr3_aa: CSVDRGGTNGEAF
j_call: TRBJ2-7; v_call: TRBV7-2; d_call: .; clone_size: many; cdr3_nt: TGTGCCAGCAGCTGGGGACACTACTACGAGCAGTACTTC; cdr3_aa: CASSWGHYYEQYF
j_call: TRBJ2-7; v_call: TRBV7-9; d_call: TRBD1; clone_size: .; cdr3_nt: TGTGCCAGCAGCCCGGGACAGGGGGTCTTCGAGCAGTACTTC; cdr3_aa: CASSPGQGVFEQYF
j_call: TRBJ1-5; v_call: TRBV6-5; d_call: TRBD1; clone_size: few; cdr3_nt: TGTGCCAGCGACCGGGACAGGGGGCGAGGTCCCCAGCATTTT; cdr3_aa: CASDRDRGRGPQHF
j_call: TRBJ1-1; v_call: TRBV19; d_call: TRBD1; clone_size: many; cdr3_nt: TGTGCCAGTAGTAGACCGGGACAGGGGAACGCTGAAGCTTTCTTT; cdr3_aa: CASSRPGQGNAEAFF
j_call: TRBJ2-7; v_call: TRBV7-9; d_call: TRBD2; clone_size: many; cdr3_nt: TGTGCCAGCAGCTTGGCGCTAGCGGGGAGCTACGAGCAGTACTTC; cdr3_aa: CASSLALAGSYEQYF
j_call: TRBJ1-1; v_call: TRBV11-2; d_call: TRBD1; clone_size: .; cdr3_nt: TGTGCCAGCAGTTTTTTCCGGACAGGGAAGAACACTGAAGCTTTCTTT; cdr3_aa: CASSFFRTGKNTEAFF
j_call: TRBJ1-1; v_call: TRBV29-1; d_call: .; clone_size: many; cdr3_nt: TGCAGCGTTGAGCGTTTGGAAGCTTTCTTT; cdr3_aa: CSVERLEAFF
j_call: TRBJ2-1; v_call: TRBV11-1; d_call: TRBD2; clone_size: .; cdr3_nt: TGTGCCAGCAGCTTGACTAGCGGGAACTACAATGAGCAGTTCTTC; cdr3_aa: CASSLTSGNYNEQFF
j_call: TRBJ2-5; v_call: TRBV7-2; d_call: .; clone_size: many; cdr3_nt: TGTGCCAGCAGCCCCTGGTCCAGGGGACAAGAGACCCAGTACTTC; cdr3_aa: CASSPWSRGQETQYF
j_call: TRBJ1-3; v_call: TRBV7-8; d_call: .; clone_size: few; cdr3_nt: TGTGCCAGCAGCTCTCAGGGGAACGCTGGAAACACCATATATTTT; cdr3_aa: CASSSQGNAGNTIYF
j_call: TRBJ2-2; v_call: TRBV9; d_call: .; clone_size: .; cdr3_nt: TGTGCCAGCAGCGTGACCCATACTAGTTCCGGGGAGCTGTTTTTT; cdr3_aa: CASSVTHTSSGELFF
j_call: TRBJ1-2; v_call: TRBV15; d_call: TRBD1; clone_size: many; cdr3_nt: TGTGCCACCAGCAGAGCAGGGGGCGATGGCTACACCTTC; cdr3_aa: CATSRAGGDGYTF
j_call: TRBJ2-3; v_call: TRBV24-1; d_call: .; clone_size: .; cdr3_nt: TGTGCCACCAGTCCAGGCGGGGCGGGCACAGATACGCAGTATTTT; cdr3_aa: CATSPGGAGTDTQYF
j_call: TRBJ1-2; v_call: TRBV15; d_call: .; clone_size: .; cdr3_nt: TGTGCCACCAGCAGACTAACAGGGAACTATGGCTACACCTTC; cdr3_aa: CATSRLTGNYGYTF
j_call: TRBJ1-2; v_call: TRBV20-1; d_call: TRBD1; clone_size: .; cdr3_nt: TGCAGTGCTACCGGACAGGGCCATGGCTACACCTTC; cdr3_aa: CSATGQGHGYTF
j_call: TRBJ1-1; v_call: TRBV5-1; d_call: .; clone_size: many; cdr3_nt: TGCGCCAGCAGCTTCACACACGGAGCAGGGAACACTGAAGCTTTCTTT; cdr3_aa: CASSFTHGAGNTEAFF
j_call: TRBJ2-5; v_call: TRBV11-2; d_call: .; clone_size: .; cdr3_nt: TGTGCCAGCAGCTTAGTGACAGGGAGGGTGCGGATGGAGACCCAGTACTTC; cdr3_aa: CASSLVTGRVRMETQYF
j_call: TRBJ1-2; v_call: TRBV11-2; d_call: .; clone_size: .; cdr3_nt: TGTGCCAGCAGCCAAGAAATGGGCAGGTGGAGTGGCTACACCTTC; cdr3_aa: CASSQEMGRWSGYTF
j_call: TRBJ1-3; v_call: TRBV9; d_call: .; clone_size: few; cdr3_nt: TGTGCCAGCAGCGTAGGGGCAGGGGCGGGAAACACCATATATTTT; cdr3_aa: CASSVGAGAGNTIYF
j_call: TRBJ1-1; v_call: TRBV25-1; d_call: .; clone_size: .; cdr3_nt: TGTGCCAGCAGTGTCTGGGGCCTAGCTATGCTCTTT; cdr3_aa: CASSVWGLAMLF
j_call: TRBJ1-6; v_call: TRBV11-2; d_call: .; clone_size: .; cdr3_nt: TGTGCCAGCAGCGCATCGGACAGCGTAAAATCACCCCTCCACTTT; cdr3_aa: CASSASDSVKSPLHF
j_call: TRBJ1-1; v_call: TRBV7-2; d_call: .; clone_size: .; cdr3_nt: TGTGCCAGCAGCTTCGGAGTGAACACTGAAGCTTCCTTT; cdr3_aa: CASSFGVNTEASF
j_call: TRBJ2-6; v_call: TRBV10-3; d_call: .; clone_size: .; cdr3_nt: TGTGCCAGCAGTGAAGCGCAAGGTTCTGGGGCCAACGTCCCGACTTTC; cdr3_aa: CASSEAQGSGANVPTF
j_call: TRBJ1-1; v_call: TRBV7-9; d_call: .; clone_size: few; cdr3_nt: TGTGCCAGCAGCTTTTTCGGGGGAGGCACTGAAGCTTTCTTT; cdr3_aa: CASSFFGGGTEAFF
j_call: TRBJ2-6; v_call: TRBV19; d_call: .; clone_size: .; cdr3_nt: TGTGCCAGTAGTATAGCCGGGGGTGCCGGGGCCAACGTCCTGACTTTC; cdr3_aa: CASSIAGGAGANVLTF
j_call: TRBJ2-7; v_call: TRBV6-5; d_call: .; clone_size: .; cdr3_nt: TGTGCCAGCAAGAGGTATGCAGGTGGCTACGAGCAGTACTTC; cdr3_aa: CASKRYAGGYEQYF
j_call: TRBJ2-5; v_call: TRBV7-2; d_call: .; clone_size: .; cdr3_nt: TGTGCCAGCAGCTTATTTTCCGATAAAGAGACCCAGTACTTC; cdr3_aa: CASSLFSDKETQYF
j_call: TRBJ2-7; v_call: TRBV19; d_call: .; clone_size: .; cdr3_nt: TGTGCTAGAGAAGACCCCAGGAGCTCCTACGAGCAGTACTTC; cdr3_aa: CAREDPRSSYEQYF
j_call: TRBJ1-6; v_call: TRBV25-1; d_call: .; clone_size: .; cdr3_nt: TGTGCCAGCAGCGGGAGGAGGGGATCGTTCGCCCTCCACTTT; cdr3_aa: CASSGRRGSFALHF
j_call: TRBJ1-1; v_call: TRBV2; d_call: .; clone_size: many; cdr3_nt: TGTGCCAGCAGTGAACCGTACCACAGGGAGGGTACTGAAGCTTTCTTT; cdr3_aa: CASSEPYHREGTEAFF
j_call: TRBJ1-2; v_call: TRBV2; d_call: .; clone_size: .; cdr3_nt: TGTGCCAGCTCGCCACCAGGGCCGTACTATGGCTACACCTTC; cdr3_aa: CASSPPGPYYGYTF
j_call: TRBJ2-7; v_call: TRBV10-2; d_call: TRBD2; clone_size: .; cdr3_nt: TGCGCCAGCAGTGAGTCGACTAGCGGGTCCTCCTACGAGCAGTACTTC; cdr3_aa: CASSESTSGSSYEQYF
j_call: TRBJ1-1; v_call: TRBV7-9; d_call: .; clone_size: many; cdr3_nt: TGTGCCAGCAGCTTTGGGGTGAGGAGGACTGAAGCTTTCTTT; cdr3_aa: CASSFGVRRTEAFF
j_call: TRBJ1-1; v_call: TRBV6-6; d_call: .; clone_size: .; cdr3_nt: TGTGCCAGCAGTTACGGGTCAGGGTCAGCTTTCTTT; cdr3_aa: CASSYGSGSAFF
j_call: TRBJ1-2; v_call: TRBV10-3; d_call: .; clone_size: .; cdr3_nt: TGTGCCAGCAGCCAGGGCAGGAACGATGGCTACACCTTC; cdr3_aa: CASSQGRNDGYTF
j_call: TRBJ1-1; v_call: TRBV25-1; d_call: TRBD1; clone_size: .; cdr3_nt: TGTGCCAGCAGCCAATGGACAGGGCTGACTGAAGCTTTCTTT; cdr3_aa: CASSQWTGLTEAFF
j_call: TRBJ2-5; v_call: TRBV11-2; d_call: .; clone_size: many; cdr3_nt: TGTGCCAGCAGGGACGGGCAAGAGACCCAGTACTTC; cdr3_aa: CASRDGQETQYF
j_call: TRBJ2-5; v_call: TRBV11-2; d_call: TRBD1; clone_size: .; cdr3_nt: TGTGCCAGCAGCGCCCAACAGGGGGAGGAGACCCAGTACTTC; cdr3_aa: CASSAQQGEETQYF
j_call: TRBJ2-5; v_call: TRBV20-1; d_call: TRBD2; clone_size: .; cdr3_nt: TGCAGTGCTAGAGTAGCGGGAGGGCATCTTGAGACCCAGTACTTC; cdr3_aa: CSARVAGGHLETQYF
j_call: TRBJ2-7; v_call: TRBV7-8; d_call: .; clone_size: .; cdr3_nt: TGTGCCAGCAGCTTAGTGGGACACTACTACGAGCAGTACTTC; cdr3_aa: CASSLVGHYYEQYF
j_call: TRBJ1-5; v_call: TRBV19; d_call: TRBD1; clone_size: .; cdr3_nt: TGTGCCAGTAAGGGGGGACAGGGCAATCAGCCCCAGCATTTT; cdr3_aa: CASKGGQGNQPQHF
j_call: TRBJ1-1; v_call: TRBV24-1; d_call: .; clone_size: .; cdr3_nt: TGTGCCACCAGTGATCCCGGGACCCTGGACACTGAAGCTTTCTTT; cdr3_aa: CATSDPGTLDTEAFF
j_call: TRBJ2-2; v_call: TRBV7-2; d_call: TRBD1; clone_size: many; cdr3_nt: TGTGCCAGCAGCCGAGGGGACAGATACACCGGGGAGCTGTTTTTT; cdr3_aa: CASSRGDRYTGELFF
j_call: TRBJ2-7; v_call: TRBV7-6; d_call: .; clone_size: many; cdr3_nt: TGTGCCAGCAGCTTAGGTCCAACGCTGAGCTCCTACGAGCAGTACTTC; cdr3_aa: CASSLGPTLSSYEQYF
j_call: TRBJ2-7; v_call: TRBV19; d_call: TRBD1; clone_size: few; cdr3_nt: TGTGCGACTAGTATTCCTTTCGGGACAGGGGGCTACGAGCAGTACTTC; cdr3_aa: CATSIPFGTGGYEQYF
j_call: TRBJ2-7; v_call: TRBV6-2/TRBV6-3; d_call: .; clone_size: few; cdr3_nt: TGTGCCAGCAGTTACCAAGCCTACGAGCAGTACTTC; cdr3_aa: CASSYQAYEQYF
j_call: TRBJ2-2; v_call: TRBV25-1; d_call: TRBD1; clone_size: .; cdr3_nt: TGTGCCAGCAGTTTACAGGGACAGTCAGCCACCGGGGAGCTGTTTTTT; cdr3_aa: CASSLQGQSATGELFF
j_call: TRBJ2-7; v_call: TRBV7-2; d_call: .; clone_size: few; cdr3_nt: TGTGCCAGCAGCCCGTCCTCGTTACAGCAGTACTTC; cdr3_aa: CASSPSSLQQYF
j_call: TRBJ1-1; v_call: TRBV20-1; d_call: .; clone_size: .; cdr3_nt: TGCAATGCTAGGCCGGGACACGAGACCGTAGAAGCTTTCTTT; cdr3_aa: CNARPGHETVEAFF
j_call: TRBJ1-4; v_call: TRBV29-1; d_call: TRBD1; clone_size: .; cdr3_nt: TGCAGCGTTCGGACAGGCGGCAGTGAAAAACTGTTTTTT; cdr3_aa: CSVRTGGSEKLFF